This T cell receptor (beta chain) is drawn from a study of blood T cell repertoires in COVID-19. In the study overall: Italy, Spain and the United States were the sources of the convalescent and acute COVID-19 samples.

CDR1 is MDHEN, CDR2 SYDVKM, per germline. Losses at the gene ends were 5 bases for V and 2 bases for J; bases not matched to a gene: 9. The CDR3 runs to 16 residues. Under the authors' procedure: How many nucleated cells were present was estimated from reference gene primer amplification. TCRdb keeps only in-frame clones here, not all; method: immunoSEQ multiplex PCR. Clone size and V and J calls were adopted from that table, with D and trimming inferred from the DNA. The top ten clones hold 10% to 15% of a sample with more than 65,000 clones, around 84% of them seen once. The J gene is TRBJ2-3, the V gene TRBV28; 8 positions match TRBD2. This clonotype was sampled from a human donor in a cohort sampled during active COVID-19. Sample: peripheral blood. CDR3 nucleotides: TGTGCCAGCAGTCGTACTAGCGGAGCTTACACAGATACGCAGTATTTT. It specifies CASSRTSGAYTDTQYF.